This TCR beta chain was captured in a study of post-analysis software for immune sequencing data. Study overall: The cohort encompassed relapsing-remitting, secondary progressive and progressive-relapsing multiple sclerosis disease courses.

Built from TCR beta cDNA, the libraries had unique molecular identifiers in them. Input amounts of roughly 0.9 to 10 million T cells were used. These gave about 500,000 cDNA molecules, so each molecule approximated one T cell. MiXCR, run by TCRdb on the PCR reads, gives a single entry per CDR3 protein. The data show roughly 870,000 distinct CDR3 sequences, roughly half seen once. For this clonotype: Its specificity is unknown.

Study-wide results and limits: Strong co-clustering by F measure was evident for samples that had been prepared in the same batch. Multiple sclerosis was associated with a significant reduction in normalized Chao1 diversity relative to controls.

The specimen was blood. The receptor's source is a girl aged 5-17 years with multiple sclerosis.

CDR3 loop: CASSSSLDEQYF. In DNA, the CDR3 is TGCGCCAGCAGTTCTTCACTGGACGAGCAGTACTTC. The chain joins TRBV5-1 to TRBJ2-5, with unresolved D. The end of the DNA is better explained by TRBJ2-7, so the J call may be wrong. The CDR3 runs to 12 residues. Germline V gene lookup returns CDR1 SGHRS and CDR2 YFSETQ.